The 9 T cell receptor beta chains in this list originate from one sample, sequenced in a study of cytomegalovirus exposure and HLA in healthy donors. Use of 60 Vbeta and 13 Jbeta primers characterized the PCR. TCRdb keeps only in-frame clones here, not all; method: immunoSEQ multiplex PCR. The profile shows about 50,000 clones, 70% to 85% of them singletons. The source material was PBMCs. These receptors all come from a man aged 25 to 40 in good health and CMV-seronegative.

The chain's CDR3 is CASYQGNTGELFF. For the CDR3, the DNA is TGTGCCAGCTATCAGGGAAACACCGGGGAGCTGTTTTTT. This chain joins TRBV6-1 and TRBJ2-2; a weak D match, TRBD1 (5 bases). V was cut by 8 bases and J by 2 bases, with 9 bases left in between. The CDR3 is made up of 13 amino acids. Per the germline V gene, CDR1 is MNHNS and CDR2 is SASEGT.

The J gene is TRBJ2-2, the V gene TRBV10-3; 11 nucleotides align to TRBD1. The ends lost 8 bases at V and 4 bases at J; junction bases unmatched: 3. Germline CDR1 reads ENHRY; CDR2 reads SYGVKD. The CDR3 is made up of 14 amino acids. CDR3 nucleotides: TGTGCCATCTCCGGGACAGGGGGCACCGGGGAGCTGTTTTTT. It translates to CAISGTGGTGELFF.

This sequence joins TRBV6-5 and TRBJ2-7, with 8 bases aligning to TRBD2. The CDR3 has 13 amino acids. The germline CDR1 and CDR2 sequences are MNHEY and SVGAGI. The V gene end was trimmed by 7 bases and the J gene end by 2 bases; junction bases not matched to a gene: 4. This CDR3 reads CASTRLAPYEQYF. CDR3 sequence (DNA): TGTGCCAGCACCCGACTAGCGCCCTACGAGCAGTACTTC.

The chain joins TRBV27 to TRBJ2-1, with D possibly being TRBD1 (6 bases). This CDR3 spans 16 amino acids. Germline V CDR1 and CDR2: MNHEY, SMNVEV (reference sequence). Trimming pared 2 bases from V and 2 bases from J, leaving 13 bases between. As DNA, the CDR3 is TGTGCCAGCAGTTTAACGACAGGTCGACCCTACAATGAGCAGTTCTTC. Amino acids: CASSLTTGRPYNEQFF.

This chain links TRBV25-1 with TRBJ2-1; 11 bases agree with TRBD2. Germline trimming cut 5 bases from V and 4 bases from J; bases unmatched to any gene: 7. Per germline, CDR1 MGHDK and CDR2 SYGVNS. This CDR3 contains 16 residues. The CDR3 DNA reads TGTGCCAGCAGTAAAAGACTAGCGGGGCTATACAATGAGCAGTTCTTC. Translation gives CASSKRLAGLYNEQFF.

The chain carries TRBV5-1 and TRBJ1-1; TRBD1 aligns across 7 bases. The CDR3 spans 15 residues. The trim removed 6 bases at V and 0 bases at J, leaving 8 bases unmatched. CDR1 SGHRS and CDR2 YFSETQ come from the germline V gene. The CDR3 DNA sequence: TGCGCCAGCAAGGAGGGGGCCGTAATGAACACTGAAGCTTTCTTT. Its translation: CASKEGAVMNTEAFF.

This chain uses TRBV5-1 with TRBJ2-7; a weak D match, TRBD1 (5 bases). Germline values: CDR1 SGHRS, CDR2 YFSETQ. The CDR3 runs to 14 residues. Deletions cut 0 bases from V and 5 bases from J, with 12 bases between. The CDR3 region is CASSLEPGPDEQYF. The CDR3 region has the DNA TGCGCCAGCAGCTTGGAACCAGGGCCCGACGAGCAGTACTTC.

The chain couples TRBV4-2 to TRBJ1-1, with D unclear. This CDR3 comprises 14 residues. With 1 base removed from V and 5 bases from J, the gap between germline ends came to 11 bases. Germline values: CDR1 LGHNA, CDR2 YNFKEQ. CDR3 residues: CASSQVKLATEAFF. In nucleotides, the CDR3 is TGTGCCAGCAGCCAAGTGAAGCTAGCAACTGAAGCTTTCTTT.

V and J are TRBV20-1 and TRBJ1-2; D is unresolved. Germline CDR1 and CDR2: DFQATT and SNEGSKA (reference sequence). The V gene lost 3 bases and the J gene lost 10 bases, with 12 bases spanning the gap. This CDR3 comprises 11 residues. The CDR3 DNA follows: TGCAGTGCTAGGTCCTCCAGGAACTACACCTTC. As protein: CSARSSRNYTF.